A selection of T cell receptor beta chains follows, all from one sample in a study of blood T cells in healthy people across ages. A single record per CDR3 protein comes from TCRdb applying MiXCR to the 5' RACE reads. The sample lists about 570,000 distinct CDR3 sequences; 25% to 30% were seen once. What was sequenced was blood. The receptors were gathered from a woman in her seventies in good health. The CDR3 runs from the conserved cysteine through the conserved F or W. The D gene is left open where the match is weak. Not all rows give a size; the values are once, few, many and, for expanded clones, a class.

D: .
J: TRBJ1-3
size: few
V: TRBV11-3
DNA: TGTGCCAGCAGCTTAGTAACCTCTGGAAACACCATATATTTT
CDR3: CASSLVTSGNTIYF

D: TRBD1
J: TRBJ1-4
size: .
V: TRBV20-1
DNA: TGCAGTGCTGTTTTACCGCGGGACAGCCTTGAAAAACTGTTTTTT
CDR3: CSAVLPRDSLEKLFF

D: .
J: TRBJ2-5
size: many
V: TRBV9
DNA: TGTGCCAGCAGCCGTGGGACACCGGGGACCCAGTACTTC
CDR3: CASSRGTPGTQYF

D: .
J: TRBJ2-3
size: many
V: TRBV7-2
DNA: TGTGCCAGCAGCTTGGGGCTGGATACGCAGTATTTT
CDR3: CASSLGLDTQYF

D: .
J: TRBJ1-4
size: many
V: TRBV20-1
DNA: TGCAGTGCTAGACTACAGGGAGCGGAAAAACTGTTTTTT
CDR3: CSARLQGAEKLFF

D: TRBD1
J: TRBJ2-1
size: .
V: TRBV18
DNA: TGTGCCAGCTCACTTTCTGGCACAGGGGTAAAACTGGAGCAGTTCTTC
CDR3: CASSLSGTGVKLEQFF

D: .
J: TRBJ1-4
size: .
V: TRBV4-1
DNA: TGCGCCAGCAGCCAAGACAGGGGTGGGGAAAAACTGTTTTTT
CDR3: CASSQDRGGEKLFF

D: .
J: TRBJ2-3
size: .
V: TRBV10-3
DNA: TGTGCCATCATGGGGGTCACAGATACGCAGTATTTT
CDR3: CAIMGVTDTQYF

D: .
J: TRBJ1-2
size: .
V: TRBV12-3/TRBV12-4
DNA: TGTGCCAGCAGTCGAGCCGGGTCAACTAACTATGGCTACACCTTC
CDR3: CASSRAGSTNYGYTF

D: TRBD1
J: TRBJ2-3
size: few
V: TRBV29-1
DNA: TGCAGCGTTGAGGGGACAGGGGGCACAGATACGCAGTATTTT
CDR3: CSVEGTGGTDTQYF

D: .
J: TRBJ1-4
size: .
V: TRBV20-1
DNA: TGCAGTGCTACCAGGATGGCCAATGAAAAACTGTTTTTT
CDR3: CSATRMANEKLFF

D: .
J: TRBJ1-5
size: .
V: TRBV10-3
DNA: TGTGCCATCAGTGAAGGAGGGGTTAGAAGCAATCAGCCCCAGCATTTT
CDR3: CAISEGGVRSNQPQHF

D: .
J: TRBJ1-1
size: many
V: TRBV11-2
DNA: TGTGCCAGCAGCCCAAGGGGGTTGGTACTTACGGGGACTGAAGCTTTCTTT
CDR3: CASSPRGLVLTGTEAFF

D: TRBD1
J: TRBJ2-7
size: few
V: TRBV27
DNA: TGTGCCAGCAGTCTCCGCTTTTCGGGACAGGGCACCTACGAGCAGTACTTC
CDR3: CASSLRFSGQGTYEQYF

D: TRBD2
J: TRBJ2-5
size: .
V: TRBV28
DNA: TGTGCCAGCAGTCCGACTAGCGGGGGCCACCGGACCCAGTACTTC
CDR3: CASSPTSGGHRTQYF

D: TRBD2
J: TRBJ2-1
size: few
V: TRBV7-8
DNA: TGTGCCAGCAGCTCAATTAGCGGGAAGGTACGGAATGAGCAGTTCTTC
CDR3: CASSSISGKVRNEQFF

D: .
J: TRBJ2-7
size: few
V: TRBV3-1
DNA: TGTGCCAGCAGCCAATCCCAGGGTAAGAGCTACGAGCAGTACTTC
CDR3: CASSQSQGKSYEQYF

D: .
J: TRBJ2-1
size: many
V: TRBV20-1
DNA: TGCAGTGCCCCTGGTTGGGGTAGCAAGTCACACAATGAGCAGTTCTTC
CDR3: CSAPGWGSKSHNEQFF

D: TRBD1
J: TRBJ2-1
size: few
V: TRBV7-9
DNA: TGTGCCAGCAGCCAAAGGGGGCCGGGACAGGGCCTGGATGAGCAGTTCTTC
CDR3: CASSQRGPGQGLDEQFF

D: .
J: TRBJ2-7
size: .
V: TRBV4-2
DNA: TGTGCCAGCAGCCTCGGACTCCTTATAGACTACGAGCAGTACTTC
CDR3: CASSLGLLIDYEQYF

D: .
J: TRBJ2-7
size: few
V: TRBV3-1
DNA: TGTGCCAGCAGCCAAGTTAACCACGAGCAGTACTTC
CDR3: CASSQVNHEQYF

D: .
J: TRBJ1-4
size: .
V: TRBV6-1
DNA: TGTGCCAGCAGGAGAGCCGGGACTGAGGCAACTAATGAAAAACTGTTTTTT
CDR3: CASRRAGTEATNEKLFF

D: .
J: TRBJ1-1
size: few
V: TRBV6-1
DNA: TGTGCCAGCAGTGACGGGAGCGGGGGCATATCTGGGAGTTTCTTT
CDR3: CASSDGSGGISGSFF

D: .
J: TRBJ2-5
size: .
V: TRBV7-2
DNA: TGTGCCAGCAGCCGATGGGGCGCCAACGCGGAGACCCAGTACTTC
CDR3: CASSRWGANAETQYF

D: TRBD1
J: TRBJ1-4
size: .
V: TRBV5-8
DNA: TGTGCCAGCAGCTTACCGGGACAGGGACACCTTCGGGTGTTTTTT
CDR3: CASSLPGQGHLRVFF

D: TRBD2
J: TRBJ2-5
size: .
V: TRBV7-2
DNA: TGTGCCAGCAGCAACCGCGGGACTAGCTTGAGGGAGACCCAGTACTTC
CDR3: CASSNRGTSLRETQYF

D: .
J: TRBJ2-1
size: few
V: TRBV29-1
DNA: TGCAGCGCCCGACGGCGGTCATCCAATGAGCAGTTCTTC
CDR3: CSARRRSSNEQFF